The 17 T cell receptor beta chains below all came from one sample that was sequenced in a study of blood T cell repertoires in COVID-19. TCRdb keeps only in-frame clones here, not all; method: immunoSEQ multiplex PCR. The table has about 100,000 clones, around 90% seen once. Sequenced: peripheral blood. These receptors were obtained from a human donor with COVID-19, enrolled during active disease. The donor label of this sample is uncertain.

CDR3 DNA: TGCGCCAGCAGCCAACTCATACGACAGCCCCGAGGATCACCCCTCCACTTT. Its protein is CASSQLIRQPRGSPLHF. The V call is TRBV4-1, the J call TRBJ1-6; D possibly corresponds to TRBD1 (5 bases). Trimming pared 2 bases from V and 10 bases from J, leaving 21 bases between. The CDR3 consists of 17 residues. Germline loops: CDR1 MGHRA, CDR2 YSYEKL.

This chain uses TRBV11-1 with TRBJ2-3; tentative D call: TRBD1 (5 bases). The V gene lost 5 bases and the J gene lost 2 bases, with 11 bases spanning the gap. CDR1 SGHAT and CDR2 FQDESV come from the germline V gene (reference sequence). The CDR3 has 14 amino acids. In nucleotides, the CDR3 is TGTGCCAGCAGCGAAACAGGATTCACAGATACGCAGTATTTT. Translated, it gives CASSETGFTDTQYF.

The V call is TRBV19, the J call TRBJ2-7; D call uncertain. The CDR3 totals 16 residues. In germline, CDR1 is LNHDA, CDR2 SQIVND (reference sequence). The ends were cut back, 2 bases at V and 0 bases at J, with 14 bases in the middle. For the CDR3, the DNA is TGTGCCAGTAGTATAAGGAGAGAGGAGAGCTCCTACGAGCAGTACTTC. Translation gives CASSIRREESSYEQYF.

The chain combines TRBV6-4 with TRBJ1-1; unclear D gene. V was trimmed by 6 bases and J by 1 base, leaving 12 bases between them. The CDR3 sequence is 14 residues long. The V gene's germline CDR1 is MRHNA and CDR2 SNTAGT. The CDR3 nucleotides read TGTGCCAGCAGGAGACAAGCCACGAACACTGAAGCTTTCTTT. Residues: CASRRQATNTEAFF.

The rearrangement joins TRBV30 to TRBJ1-5; maybe TRBD1 (6 bases). CDR3 length equals 13 residues. Between the trimmed V and J ends, which lost 2 bases and 3 bases, there was a span of 8 bases. In germline, CDR1 is GTSNPN, CDR2 SVGIG (reference sequence). The CDR3 loop is CAWSWDTNQPQHF. CDR3 nucleotides: TGTGCCTGGAGTTGGGACACCAATCAGCCCCAGCATTTT.

The CDR3 region is CASSLWAGDYNEQFF. DNA of the CDR3: TGCGCCAGCAGCTTGTGGGCAGGGGACTACAATGAGCAGTTCTTC. This chain joins TRBV5-1 and TRBJ2-1; TRBD1 is a possible D gene (6 bases). The CDR3 has 15 residues. Trimming shortened V by 1 base and J by 3 bases, and 11 bases separated the two germline ends. The germline V gene has CDR1 SGHRS and CDR2 YFSETQ.

The rearrangement joins TRBV7-2 to TRBJ2-7, with a possible D match to TRBD2 (5 bases). Trimming stripped 5 bases from V and 7 bases from J, with 24 bases between. Per the germline V gene, CDR1 is SGHTA and CDR2 is FQGNSA. CDR3 length equals 16 residues. The CDR3 coding sequence is TGTGCCAGCAGCCCGAAGACCCAGACTACCCTTAGAGAGCAGTACTTC. Translation: CASSPKTQTTLREQYF.

The chain's CDR3 is CSVHRGPDNEQYF. CDR3 DNA sequence: TGCAGCGTTCACAGGGGTCCCGATAATGAGCAGTACTTC. This chain joins TRBV29-1 and TRBJ2-7; 7 nucleotides match TRBD1. CDR1 SQVTM and CDR2 ANQGSEA come from the germline V gene. V shed 5 bases, J shed 7 bases, and the junction held 11 bases outside the gene matches. The CDR3 length is 13 residues.

The V gene is TRBV6-5, the J gene TRBJ1-3; tentatively, D is TRBD1 (6 bases). Trimming stripped 8 bases from V and 4 bases from J, with 6 bases between. The CDR3 extends over 11 amino acids. Germline CDR1 and CDR2: MNHEY and SVGAGI. The CDR3 nucleotides read TGTGCCAGCGACAGGGGAAACACCATATATTTT. Its protein product is CASDRGNTIYF.

This sequence joins TRBV6-2 or TRBV6-3 and TRBJ2-1; 16 bases fit TRBD2. The ends lost 2 bases at V and 2 bases at J; junction bases unmatched: 6. The germline CDR1 and CDR2 sequences are MNHEY and SVGEGT. The CDR3 extends over 19 amino acids. The CDR3, as DNA: TGTGCCAGCAGTTACCCCGGGACTAGCGGGGGGGCCACCTACAATGAGCAGTTCTTC. Its protein is CASSYPGTSGGATYNEQFF.

V and J are TRBV25-1 and TRBJ1-2, with 8 bases identical to TRBD1. Germline V gives CDR1 MGHDK, CDR2 SYGVNS. This CDR3 has 14 amino acids. Trimming removed 2 bases from V and 7 bases from J; junction bases left unmatched: 6. DNA of the CDR3: TGTGCCAGCAGTGAAGGCCAGGGGGCGTTTGGCTACACCTTC. Its protein product is CASSEGQGAFGYTF.

The chain links TRBV18 to TRBJ1-4; TRBD1 is a possible D gene (5 bases). CDR1 KGHSH and CDR2 LQKENI come from the germline V gene. The CDR3 runs to 16 residues. V was cut by 3 bases and J by 7 bases, with 18 bases left in between. The CDR3 bases are TGTGCCAGCTCACCCCTAGGATCGACCCAGGGTGAAAAACTGTTTTTT. Its translation: CASSPLGSTQGEKLFF.

The chain links TRBV5-4 to TRBJ2-7; a possible D gene is TRBD2 (5 bases). The CDR3 spans 15 residues. Germline CDR1 SGHNT, CDR2 YYREEE (reference sequence). V lost 4 bases and J lost 0, with 14 bases in between. The DNA of the CDR3 is TGTGCCAGCAGCCCCGGACTCGAGAGCTCCTACGAGCAGTACTTC. This gives the protein CASSPGLESSYEQYF.

This clone is a singleton in its sample. The rearrangement uses TRBV6-5 and TRBJ1-4; 8 bases map to TRBD1. The CDR3 runs to 14 residues. CDR1 MNHEY and CDR2 SVGAGI come from the germline V gene. V trimming: 8 bases; J trimming: 4 bases; junction bases outside the gene matches: 6. CDR3 amino acids: CASVQTGDNEKLFF. The CDR3 region has the DNA TGTGCCAGCGTACAGACAGGGGATAATGAAAAACTGTTTTTT.

The V call is TRBV6-1, the J call TRBJ2-1; 12 bases agree with TRBD1. The CDR3 is made up of 19 amino acids. After removal of 1 base from V and 6 bases from J, the junction contained 13 bases not matched to a gene. Germline V gene data show CDR1 as MNHNS and CDR2 as SASEGT. CDR3 coding DNA: TGTGCCAGCAGTGAAGAAATTTGGGGGGACAGGGGGCGAATCAATGAGCAGTTCTTC. It is translated as CASSEEIWGDRGRINEQFF.

This chain uses TRBV6-5 with TRBJ1-5; no clear D. The V gene's germline CDR1 is MNHEY and CDR2 SVGAGI. Trimming pared 4 bases from V and 4 bases from J, leaving 8 bases between. The CDR3 is made up of 13 amino acids. The chain's CDR3 is CASSWAGNQPQHF. The CDR3 DNA follows: TGTGCCAGCAGTTGGGCTGGGAATCAGCCCCAGCATTTT.

The chain recombines TRBV5-1 with TRBJ1-1; TRBD1 matches 7 bases. The CDR3 totals 15 residues. Unmatched junction bases numbered 9, after V lost 3 bases and J lost 4 bases. Germline V gene data show CDR1 as SGHRS and CDR2 as YFSETQ. The CDR3 DNA follows: TGCGCCAGCAGCTCCGCCCAGGGGGAGAGCACTGAAGCTTTCTTT. Translating gives CASSSAQGESTEAFF. Drawing the rest from reference TRBV5-1 and TRBJ1-1, the complete variable domain is KAGVTQTPRYLIKTRGQQVTLSCSPISGHRSVSWYQQTPGQGLQFLFEYFSETQRNKGNFPGRFSGRQFSNSRSEMNVSTLELGDSALYLCASSSAQGESTEAFFGQGTRLTVV.